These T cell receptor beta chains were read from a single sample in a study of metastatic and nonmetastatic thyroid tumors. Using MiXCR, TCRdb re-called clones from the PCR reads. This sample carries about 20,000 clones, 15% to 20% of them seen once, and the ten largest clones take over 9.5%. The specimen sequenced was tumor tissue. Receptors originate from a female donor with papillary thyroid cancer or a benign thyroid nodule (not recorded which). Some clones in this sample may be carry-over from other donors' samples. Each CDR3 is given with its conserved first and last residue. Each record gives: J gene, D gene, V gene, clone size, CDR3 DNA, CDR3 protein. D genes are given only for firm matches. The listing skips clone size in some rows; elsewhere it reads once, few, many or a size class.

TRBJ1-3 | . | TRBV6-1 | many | TGTGCCACATCCTCGTATCGATCTGGAAACACCATATATTTT | CATSSYRSGNTIYF
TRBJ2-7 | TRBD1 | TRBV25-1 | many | TGTGCCAGCAGTGGGACAGGGACCTACGAGCAGTACTTC | CASSGTGTYEQYF
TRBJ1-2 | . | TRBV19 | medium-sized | TGTGCCAGTAGTTCCCCAGGGGAGGCTAACTATGGCTACACCTTC | CASSSPGEANYGYTF
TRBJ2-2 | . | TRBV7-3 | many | TGTGCCAGCAGCCTCGGGACGGTTACCGGGGAGCTGTTTTTT | CASSLGTVTGELFF
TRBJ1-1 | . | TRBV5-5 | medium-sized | TGTGCCAGCAGCTTGGTAGGGGTATTGAACACTGAAGCTTTCTTT | CASSLVGVLNTEAFF
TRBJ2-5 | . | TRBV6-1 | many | TGTGCCAGCAGTTTCGGAGGTGGAGGGCGGGAGACCCAGTACTTC | CASSFGGGGRETQYF
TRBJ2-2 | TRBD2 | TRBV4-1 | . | TGCGCCAGCATCCGAATGCGTTCAGCGGGAGCATCACCCGGGGAGCTGTTTTTT | CASIRMRSAGASPGELFF
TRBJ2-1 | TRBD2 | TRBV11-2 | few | TGTGCCAGCAGCCTTTGGACTAGCTCCTACAATGAGCAGTTCTTC | CASSLWTSSYNEQFF
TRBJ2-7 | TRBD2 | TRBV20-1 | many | TGCAGTGCTAGAGGACTAGCGGGAGCCACCTACGAGCAGTACTTC | CSARGLAGATYEQYF
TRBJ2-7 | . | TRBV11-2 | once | TGTGCCAGCAGCCGCAGGGACGGGATCTCCTACGAGCAGTACTTC | CASSRRDGISYEQYF
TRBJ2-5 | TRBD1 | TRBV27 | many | TGTGCCAGCAGTTTAATACGGACAGGGCGTCAGGAGACCCAGTACTTC | CASSLIRTGRQETQYF
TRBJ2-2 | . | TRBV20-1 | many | TGCAGTGCTAGTGGCCTAGGTTACGCGAACACCGGGGAGCTGTTTTTT | CSASGLGYANTGELFF
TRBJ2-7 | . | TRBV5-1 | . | TGCGCCAGCAGCTTCTACGCACGAGGCTACGAGCAGTACTTC | CASSFYARGYEQYF
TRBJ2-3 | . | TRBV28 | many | TGTGCCAGCAGTTTCGGGGGGCACACAGATACGCAGTATTTT | CASSFGGHTDTQYF
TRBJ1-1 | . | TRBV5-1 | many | TGCGCCAGCAGCCGCGCGGGTTCAATGAACACTGAAGCTTTCTTT | CASSRAGSMNTEAFF
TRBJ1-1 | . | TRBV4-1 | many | TGCGCCAGCAGCCAAGGTTTAGCGTGGGCAGCGGCTTTCTTT | CASSQGLAWAAAFF
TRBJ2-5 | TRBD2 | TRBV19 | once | TGTGCCAGTAGTATCTGGGAGCGGGGTGGACAAGAGACCCAGTACTTC | CASSIWERGGQETQYF
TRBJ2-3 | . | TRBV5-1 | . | TGCGCCAGCAGCTCCGAGGGTCGGAGGATAGATACGCAGTATTTT | CASSSEGRRIDTQYF
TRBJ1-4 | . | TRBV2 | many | TGTGCCATGACGACAGGATCTGCAACTAATGAAAAACTGTTTTTT | CAMTTGSATNEKLFF
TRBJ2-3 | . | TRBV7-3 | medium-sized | TGTGCCAGCAGCTTAATCCTAGCAGCGGCCACAGATACGCAGTATTTT | CASSLILAAATDTQYF
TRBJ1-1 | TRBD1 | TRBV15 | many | TGTGCCACCAGCAGAGATATGGGGACAGGGGGCGCGGGCACTGAAGCTTTCTTT | CATSRDMGTGGAGTEAFF
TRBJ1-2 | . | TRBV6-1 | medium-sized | TGTGCCAGCAGGGCCATTCAAATTGGGACAAGCGGTGGCTACACCTTC | CASRAIQIGTSGGYTF
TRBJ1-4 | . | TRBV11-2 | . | TGTGCCAGCAGCCTAAACGGGGTTCCTAATGAAAAACTGTTTTTT | CASSLNGVPNEKLFF
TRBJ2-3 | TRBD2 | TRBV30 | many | TGTGCCTGGAGTTTCTCTCTAGCGGCCTCGGCAGATACGCAGTATTTT | CAWSFSLAASADTQYF
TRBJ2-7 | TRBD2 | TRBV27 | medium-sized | TGTGCCTCCGGGACTACCTCCTACGAGCAGTACTTC | CASGTTSYEQYF
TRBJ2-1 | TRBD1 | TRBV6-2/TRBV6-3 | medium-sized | TGTGCCAGCAGTTACTTATCGGACAGGGCCCTTGAGCAGTTCTTC | CASSYLSDRALEQFF
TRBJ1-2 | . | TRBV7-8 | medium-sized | TGTGCCAGCAGCTTATTGGAAGAAGTTGACTATGGCTACACCTTC | CASSLLEEVDYGYTF
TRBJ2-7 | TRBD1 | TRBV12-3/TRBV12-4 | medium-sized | TGTGCCAGCAGACAGGGGACCCACGAGCAGTACTTC | CASRQGTHEQYF
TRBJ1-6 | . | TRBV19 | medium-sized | TGTGCCAGTAGTATCGGGAGGCCCGGGGCACCCCTCCACTTT | CASSIGRPGAPLHF
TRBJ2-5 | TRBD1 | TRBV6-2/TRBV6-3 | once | TGTGCCAGTAACAGGGGAGCGCAAGAGACCCAGTACTTC | CASNRGAQETQYF
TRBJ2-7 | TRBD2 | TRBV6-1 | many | TGTGCCAGCTGGACTAGCGGGTCCCGGAGCGAGCGGTACTTC | CASWTSGSRSERYF
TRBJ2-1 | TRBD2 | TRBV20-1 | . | TGCAGTGCTAGAGTTACTAGCGGGAGGTACAATGAGCAGTTCTTC | CSARVTSGRYNEQFF
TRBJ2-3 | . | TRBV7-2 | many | TGTGCCAGCAGCTTTGAGGGCACAGATACGCAGTATTTT | CASSFEGTDTQYF
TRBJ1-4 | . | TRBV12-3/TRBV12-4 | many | TGTGCCAGCAGTTTAGACACGGCAACTAATGAAAAACTGTTTTTT | CASSLDTATNEKLFF
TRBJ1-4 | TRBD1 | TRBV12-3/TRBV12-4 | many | TGTGCCAGCAGTTCCACCGGGACAGGGGACTCACTGTTTTTT | CASSSTGTGDSLFF
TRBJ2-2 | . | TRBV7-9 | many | TGTGCCAGCAGCGGGACGGACAGCGGGGAGCTGTTTTTT | CASSGTDSGELFF
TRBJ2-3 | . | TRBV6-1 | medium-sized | TGTGCCAGCAGCCCTTCGACAACTAGCACAGATACGCAGTATTTT | CASSPSTTSTDTQYF